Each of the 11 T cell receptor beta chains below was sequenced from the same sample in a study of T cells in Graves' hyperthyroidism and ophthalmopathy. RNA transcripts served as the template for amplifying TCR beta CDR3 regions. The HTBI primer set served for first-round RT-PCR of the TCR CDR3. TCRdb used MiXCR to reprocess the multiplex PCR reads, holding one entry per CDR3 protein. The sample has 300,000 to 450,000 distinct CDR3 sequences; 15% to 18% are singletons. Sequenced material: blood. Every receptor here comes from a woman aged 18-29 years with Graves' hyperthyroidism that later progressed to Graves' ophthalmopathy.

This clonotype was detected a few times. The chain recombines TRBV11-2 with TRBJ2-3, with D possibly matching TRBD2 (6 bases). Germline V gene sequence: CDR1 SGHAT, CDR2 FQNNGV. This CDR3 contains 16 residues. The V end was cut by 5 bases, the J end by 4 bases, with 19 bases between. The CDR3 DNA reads TGTGCCAGCAGCCTCCTAAGCGGAGGGCCGGCAGATACGCAGTATTTT. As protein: CASSLLSGGPADTQYF.

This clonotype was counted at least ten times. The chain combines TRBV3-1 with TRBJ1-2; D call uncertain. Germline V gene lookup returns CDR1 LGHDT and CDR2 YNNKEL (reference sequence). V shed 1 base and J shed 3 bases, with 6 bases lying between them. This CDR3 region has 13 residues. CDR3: CASSQGADYGYTF. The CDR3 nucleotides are TGTGCCAGCAGCCAAGGAGCAGACTATGGCTACACCTTC.

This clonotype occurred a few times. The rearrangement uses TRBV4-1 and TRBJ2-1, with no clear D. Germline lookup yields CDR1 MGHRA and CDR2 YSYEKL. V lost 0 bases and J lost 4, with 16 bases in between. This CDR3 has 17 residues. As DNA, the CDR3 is TGCGCCAGCAGCCAAGATTTCCCCTCTGACATTTACAATGAGCAGTTCTTC. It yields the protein CASSQDFPSDIYNEQFF.

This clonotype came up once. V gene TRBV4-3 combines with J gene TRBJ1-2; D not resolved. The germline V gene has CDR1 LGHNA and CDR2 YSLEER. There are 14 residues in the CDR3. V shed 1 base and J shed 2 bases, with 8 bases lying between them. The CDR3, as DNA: TGCGCCAGCAGCCAAGGATCCCCGAACTATGGCTACACCTTC. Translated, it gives CASSQGSPNYGYTF.

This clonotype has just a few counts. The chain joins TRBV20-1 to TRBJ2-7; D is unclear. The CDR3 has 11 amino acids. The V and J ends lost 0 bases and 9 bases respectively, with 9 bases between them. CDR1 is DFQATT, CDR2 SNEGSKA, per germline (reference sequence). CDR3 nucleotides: TGCAGTGCTAGAGACACTCTAGTGCAGTACTTC. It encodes CSARDTLVQYF.

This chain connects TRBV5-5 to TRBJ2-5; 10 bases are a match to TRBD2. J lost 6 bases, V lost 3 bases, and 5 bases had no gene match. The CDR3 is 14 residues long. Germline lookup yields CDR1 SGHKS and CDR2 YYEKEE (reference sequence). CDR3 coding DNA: TGTGCCAGCAGCTCCAGCGGGAGGGGGAAGACCCAGTACTTC. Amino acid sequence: CASSSSGRGKTQYF.

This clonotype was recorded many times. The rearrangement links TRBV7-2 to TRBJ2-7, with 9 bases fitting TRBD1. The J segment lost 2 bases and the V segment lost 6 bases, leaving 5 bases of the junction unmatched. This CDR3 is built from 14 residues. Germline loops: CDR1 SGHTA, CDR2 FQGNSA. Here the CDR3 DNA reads TGTGCCAGCAGAATGGGACAGGGCCCCTACGAGCAGTACTTC. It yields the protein CASRMGQGPYEQYF.

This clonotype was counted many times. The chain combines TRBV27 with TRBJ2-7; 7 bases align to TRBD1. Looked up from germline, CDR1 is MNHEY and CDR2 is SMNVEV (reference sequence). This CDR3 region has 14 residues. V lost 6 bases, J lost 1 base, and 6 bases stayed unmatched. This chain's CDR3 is CASRGLTGSYEQYF. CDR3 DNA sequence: TGTGCCAGCAGGGGTCTGACAGGGTCCTACGAGCAGTACTTC.

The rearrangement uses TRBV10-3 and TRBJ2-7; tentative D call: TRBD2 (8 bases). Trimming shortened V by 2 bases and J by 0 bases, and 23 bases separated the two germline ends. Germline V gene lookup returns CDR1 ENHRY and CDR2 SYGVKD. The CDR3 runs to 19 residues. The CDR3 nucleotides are TGTGCCATCAGTGAGCTCAGGGGGGGGAGCGGGAGTAGCTCCTACGAGCAGTACTTC. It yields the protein CAISELRGGSGSSSYEQYF.

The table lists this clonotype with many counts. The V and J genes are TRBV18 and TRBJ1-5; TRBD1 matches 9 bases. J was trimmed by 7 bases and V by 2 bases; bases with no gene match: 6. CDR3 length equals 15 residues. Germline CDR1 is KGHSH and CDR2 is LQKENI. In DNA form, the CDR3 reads TGTGCCAGCTCACCAATGGGACAGGGTCGACAGCCCCAGCATTTT. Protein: CASSPMGQGRQPQHF. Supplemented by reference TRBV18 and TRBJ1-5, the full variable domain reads NAGVMQNPRHLVRRRGQEARLRCSPMKGHSHVYWYRQLPEEGLKFMVYLQKENIIDESGMPKERFSAEFPKEGPSILRIQQVVRGDSAAYFCASSPMGQGRQPQHFGDGTRLSIL.

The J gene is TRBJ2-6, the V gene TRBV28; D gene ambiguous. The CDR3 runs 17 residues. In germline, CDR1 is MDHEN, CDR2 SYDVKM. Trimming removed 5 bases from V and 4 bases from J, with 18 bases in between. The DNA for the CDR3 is TGTGCCAGCAGTCCGGTGGGCGACGGGTCCGGGGCCAACGTCCTGACTTTC. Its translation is CASSPVGDGSGANVLTF.